Shown below are 16 T cell receptor beta chains from a single sample sequenced in a study of blood T cell repertoires in COVID-19. Some clones are missing from TCRdb's copy, which holds only in-frame ones; the method was immunoSEQ multiplex PCR. The sample lists 190,000 or so clones; approximately 89% were seen once. Sequencing was performed on peripheral blood. These receptors were obtained from a man aged 40-50 years with active or convalescent COVID-19.

Only one count was recorded for this clone. This sequence joins TRBV12-3 or TRBV12-4 and TRBJ1-1; D perhaps matches TRBD1 (5 bases). V was shortened by 5 bases and J by 4 bases, with 11 bases between the two germline ends. The CDR3 spans 13 residues. The CDR3 nucleotides read TGTGCCAGCAGTCTGGGGGGATTCACTGAAGCTTTCTTT. Protein: CASSLGGFTEAFF.

The V gene is TRBV6-5, the J gene TRBJ2-5, with 7 positions matching TRBD1. The ends lost 0 bases at V and 4 bases at J; junction bases unmatched: 8. The germline gives CDR1 MNHEY, CDR2 SVGAGI. The CDR3 covers 16 residues. The CDR3 loop is CASSYSGAGTAETQYF. The CDR3 nucleotides are TGTGCCAGCAGTTACTCGGGAGCAGGGACAGCAGAGACCCAGTACTTC.

The chain is built from TRBV30 and TRBJ1-6; D is perhaps TRBD1 (5 bases). The V end was cut by 5 bases, the J end by 8 bases, with 13 bases between. CDR1 is GTSNPN and CDR2 is SVGIG in the germline V gene (reference sequence). The CDR3 extends over 13 amino acids. In nucleotides, the CDR3 is TGTGCCTGGGGGCAGGGAGGCTATTCACCCCTCCACTTT. Residues: CAWGQGGYSPLHF.

The CDR3, as DNA: TGTGCCTGGAGTGGGACAGAAAATGGCTACACCTTC. Amino acid sequence: CAWSGTENGYTF. The rearrangement uses TRBV30 and TRBJ1-2; D perhaps matches TRBD1 (6 bases). Trimming shortened V by 1 base and J by 6 bases, and 9 bases separated the two germline ends. This CDR3 region has 12 residues. From germline, CDR1 is GTSNPN and CDR2 SVGIG (reference sequence).

The CDR3 region has the DNA TGTGCCAGTAGTGCTACAGGGATTGAACTGTTTTTT. Protein: CASSATGIELFF. The chain carries TRBV19 and TRBJ1-4, with D perhaps matching TRBD1 (6 bases). CDR1 is LNHDA, CDR2 SQIVND, per germline (reference sequence). The CDR3 covers 12 residues. V lost 5 bases, J lost 12 bases, and 13 bases lay in between.

The V gene is TRBV11-2, the J gene TRBJ2-7, with 7 positions matching TRBD1. The CDR3 contains 14 residues. Germline CDR1 SGHAT, CDR2 FQNNGV. V lost 4 bases to trimming and J lost 6 bases; unmatched junction nucleotides: 9. The CDR3 coding sequence is TGTGCCAGCAGCTCCAGACAGGGCCTAATCGAGCAGTACTTC. This codes for CASSSRQGLIEQYF.

The V gene is TRBV7-9, the J gene TRBJ1-2, with 9 bases that match TRBD1. This CDR3 spans 16 amino acids. The V segment lost 0 bases and the J segment 7 bases; nucleotides outside the gene matches: 9. CDR1 and CDR2 (germline): SEHNR, FQNEAQ (reference sequence). Here the CDR3 reads CASSLALQGAGSGYTF. As DNA, the CDR3 is TGTGCCAGCAGCTTAGCGCTACAGGGGGCAGGGAGTGGCTACACCTTC.

The V gene is TRBV24-1, the J gene TRBJ2-3; 11 bases map to TRBD2. With V trimmed by 0 bases and J by 0 bases, 7 bases remained unmatched. CDR1 is KGHDR and CDR2 is SFDVKD in the germline V gene. The CDR3 contains 19 residues. CDR3: CATSDLHSGGEPSTDTQYF. CDR3 DNA: TGTGCCACCAGTGATTTGCATAGCGGGGGGGAACCTAGCACAGATACGCAGTATTTT.

The chain employs TRBV3-1 (or the pseudogene TRBV3-2) and TRBJ2-1; maybe TRBD2 (6 bases). There are 18 residues in the CDR3. The germline V gene encodes CDR1 LGHDT and CDR2 YNNKEL (reference sequence). V lost 1 base to trimming and J lost 4 bases, with 20 bases between them. The CDR3: CASSQVVGGTKLYNEQFF. The CDR3, as DNA: TGTGCCAGCAGCCAAGTTGTGGGGGGAACCAAGCTTTACAATGAGCAGTTCTTC.

The J gene is TRBJ1-4, the V gene TRBV5-1, with D maybe TRBD1 (5 bases). CDR1 is SGHRS, CDR2 YFSETQ, per germline. The ends were cut back, 0 bases at V and 10 bases at J, with 13 bases in the middle. The length of the CDR3 is 14 residues. The CDR3 sequence: CASSLETAGGKLFF. CDR3 in DNA: TGCGCCAGCAGCTTGGAAACAGCCGGGGGAAAACTGTTTTTT.

The rearrangement links TRBV6-2 or TRBV6-3 to TRBJ2-7, with a weak D call TRBD2 (6 bases). CDR3 length: 16 residues. Germline CDR1 is MNHEY and CDR2 is SVGEGT. V was trimmed by 6 bases and J by 5 bases, leaving 23 bases between them. For the CDR3, the DNA is TGTGCCAGCAGCTCCCCGCTACCGGGACTTCTCAACGAGCAGTACTTC. It translates to CASSSPLPGLLNEQYF.

The chain is built from TRBV29-1 and TRBJ1-1, with D possibly being TRBD1 (5 bases). V shed 5 bases and J shed 11 bases, with 24 bases lying between them. The CDR3 consists of 14 residues. Germline CDR1 reads SQVTM; CDR2 reads ANQGSEA. The CDR3 sequence is CSVSPGLQDSWAFF. The CDR3 DNA reads as TGCAGCGTTTCCCCGGGACTACAAGATTCTTGGGCTTTCTTT.

This chain connects TRBV7-8 to TRBJ1-2; D not resolved. From germline, CDR1 is SGHVS and CDR2 FQNEAQ. The CDR3 has 13 residues. The V gene lost 1 base and the J gene lost 4 bases, with 7 bases spanning the gap. This CDR3 is CASSLDPSYGYTF. In nucleotides, the CDR3 is TGTGCCAGCAGCTTAGATCCGAGCTATGGCTACACCTTC.

The rearrangement links TRBV28 to TRBJ1-1; 8 positions match TRBD1. The CDR3 loop spans 13 amino acids. CDR1 is MDHEN, CDR2 SYDVKM, per germline. V lost 3 bases and J lost 6; bases outside the gene matches: 3. The CDR3 here is CASSFGDRSEAFF. CDR3 DNA: TGTGCCAGCAGTTTCGGGGACAGGTCTGAAGCTTTCTTT. Full variable domain (remainder filled in from reference TRBV28 and TRBJ1-1): DVKVTQSSRYLVKRTGEKVFLECVQDMDHENMFWYRQDPGLGLRLIYFSYDVKMKEKGDIPEGYSVSREKKERFSLILESASTNQTSMYLCASSFGDRSEAFFGQGTRLTVV.

The V gene is TRBV27, the J gene TRBJ2-7; D perhaps matches TRBD1 (6 bases). V gave up 6 bases and J gave up 0 bases, with 12 bases separating them. The germline V gene encodes CDR1 MNHEY and CDR2 SMNVEV (reference sequence). The CDR3 is made up of 14 amino acids. Here the CDR3 reads CASRQGPGSYEQYF. CDR3 bases: TGTGCCAGCAGACAGGGCCCCGGCTCCTACGAGCAGTACTTC.

This chain uses TRBV24-1 with TRBJ2-1; D not resolved. The germline V and J ends were trimmed by 9 bases and 2 bases, with 7 bases remaining between them. There are 12 residues in the CDR3. Germline V CDR1 and CDR2: KGHDR, SFDVKD. CDR3 in DNA: TGTGCCACCCATGGGCCCTACAATGAGCAGTTCTTC. Protein: CATHGPYNEQFF.